This TCR beta chain is from a study of cytomegalovirus exposure and HLA in healthy donors (TCRdb year 2017). About the study as a whole: According to a later analysis, one platform produced both the roughly 120 validation repertoires and the 666 repertoires of the first cohort. High-throughput TCR immunosequencing, statistical association of individual TCRs with disease status, and machine learning were combined to predict cytomegalovirus infection status. The aim of the study was to test whether cataloging public T cell receptors could identify signatures of past pathogen exposure. Along with the roughly 670-subject first cohort, a separate validation cohort of some 130 different subjects was used. Broad study findings and their caveats: The study gave a list of roughly 150 TCR beta chains associated with cytomegalovirus. Subsequent analysis determined that TCRs grouped into clusters in the first cohort also showed a tendency toward co-occurrence across the approximately 110 validation repertoires, and approximately 93% of cluster scores exceeded 0. The authors suggested that the approach could potentially be extended to other disease states and immunological phenotypes. The classifier was reported to diagnose cytomegalovirus status with high specificity and sensitivity in both the original cohort and the validation cohort. Across donors, most TCR sequences were observed very rarely, whereas some public TCRs were present in many individuals. Three of the identified cytomegalovirus-associated TCR beta chains were confirmed in vitro to be specific for cytomegalovirus antigens. All 120 or so repertoires were used to score co-occurrence in the validation cohort in a later analysis, because that analysis had no HLA typing for the cohort.

Library creation used the immunoSEQ multiplex PCR assay. The paper's data handling went like this. A statistical classification framework was built to diagnose cytomegalovirus status from the catalog of TCR beta chain sequences. TCRdb holds this immuneACCESS table with in-frame rearrangements only. Some clones are missing; in checked studies, unresolved V genes explain under half, and the rest has no known cause. V and J calls and clone size are those listed in that table; D and trimming were worked out from the DNA. The sample contains 120,000 to 150,000 clones, 80% to 95% of them found a single time. The ten largest clones add up to about 0.64% of the sample. To note about this clone: Its binding antigen is unknown. Qualities for individual bases were not recorded, and no much larger clone is one base off.

The germline V gene gives CDR1 as SGDLS and CDR2 as YYNGEE. Trimming takes 3 bases off V and 5 bases off J; junction bases not matched to a gene: 9. Spanning cysteine to phenylalanine, the CDR3 consists of 15 amino acids. CDR3 DNA only is kept here, 45 bases in frame from base 1. The donors belonged to the validation cohort of over a hundred subjects, which was separate from the approximately 610-subject first cohort. The TCR originated in a man aged 18 to 30 in good health and CMV-seronegative. Material for sequencing was PBMCs. The chain is encoded by TRBV9 joined to TRBJ2-7; the junction holds 9 bases that match TRBD1. Read as DNA, the sequence is TGTGCCAGCAGCGCAGAAAACAGGGGGCTCGACGAGCAGTACTTC. It encodes CASSAENRGLDEQYF. Beyond the CDR3, the reference TRBV9 and TRBJ2-7 genes provide the residues; the full variable domain reads: DSGVTQTPKHLITATGQRVTLRCSPRSGDLSVYWYQQSLDQGLQFLIQYYNGEERAKGNILERFSAQQFPDLHSELNLSSLELGDSALYFCASSAENRGLDEQYFGPGTRLTVT.